These 5 T cell receptor beta chains share one sample of origin, sequenced in a study of Graves' ophthalmopathy and Graves' hyperthyroidism. RNA transcripts were the template, and TCR beta CDR3 regions were amplified from them. Second-round multiplex PCR came after first-round RT-PCR with HTBI primers. TCRdb fed the multiplex PCR reads into MiXCR, producing one record per CDR3 protein. The top ten hold 3% to 4% of the sample, which has about 660,000 distinct CDR3 sequences, about 41% seen once. Specimen: peripheral blood. All receptors derive from an adult man with Graves' ophthalmopathy.

The table lists this clonotype with many counts. The rearrangement uses TRBV9 and TRBJ1-2, with a tentative D call TRBD1 (5 bases). V lost 2 bases and J lost 4, with 15 bases in between. This CDR3 spans 15 amino acids. In germline, CDR1 is SGDLS, CDR2 YYNGEE. The CDR3 DNA reads TGTGCCAGCAGCGTCACAGGATCGTTTGGCTATGGCTACACCTTC. This translates into CASSVTGSFGYGYTF.

The chain carries TRBV7-2 and TRBJ2-2, with D maybe TRBD1 (5 bases). V was trimmed by 4 bases and J by 2 bases, leaving 14 bases between them. The CDR3 loop spans 16 amino acids. Germline-derived CDR1 and CDR2 are SGHTA and FQGNSA. CDR3 amino acids: CASSSRFRVNTGELFF. CDR3 coding DNA: TGTGCCAGCAGCTCCCGCTTCAGGGTTAACACCGGGGAGCTGTTTTTT. Combining the CDR3 with reference TRBV7-2 and TRBJ2-2 gives the whole variable domain GAGVSQSPSNKVTEKGKDVELRCDPISGHTALYWYRQSLGQGLEFLIYFQGNSAPDKSGLPSDRFSAERTGGSVSTLTIQRTQQEDSAVYLCASSSRFRVNTGELFFGEGSRLTVL.

V gene TRBV10-3 combines with J gene TRBJ2-7, with D hard to call. Germline-derived CDR1 and CDR2 are ENHRY and SYGVKD. CDR3 length: 9 amino acids. The germline V and J ends were trimmed by 3 bases and 9 bases, with 3 bases remaining between them. The CDR3: CAISDGQYF. The CDR3, as DNA: TGTGCCATCAGTGATGGGCAGTACTTC.

In this sample, this clonotype turned up a few times. The rearrangement links TRBV9 to TRBJ2-7; 10 nucleotides agree with TRBD1. CDR1 and CDR2 (germline): SGDLS, YYNGEE. CDR3 length: 14 amino acids. V gave up 4 bases and J gave up 6 bases; unmatched junction bases: 7. In nucleotides, the CDR3 is TGTGCCAGCAGCCACCGGGACAGGGGCTTCGAGCAGTACTTC. This encodes CASSHRDRGFEQYF.

CDR3 region: CAWGTAYEQYF. As DNA, the CDR3 is TGTGCCTGGGGGACAGCCTACGAGCAGTACTTC. J is TRBJ2-7 and V is TRBV30; 7 bases line up with TRBD1. This CDR3 is 11 amino acids long. The V gene's germline CDR1 is GTSNPN and CDR2 SVGIG (reference sequence). The V segment lost 5 bases and the J segment 2 bases; nucleotides outside the gene matches: 0. The entire variable domain, with the rest obtained from reference TRBV30 and TRBJ2-7, is as follows: SQTIHQWPATLVQPVGSPLSLECTVEGTSNPNLYWYRQAAGRGLQLLFYSVGIGQISSEVPQNLSASRPQDRQFILSSKKLLLSDSGFYLCAWGTAYEQYFGPGTRLTVT.